The sample holds a few counts of the clone carrying this T cell receptor (beta chain). The antigen remains undetermined. This sample stems from a study of shared clonotypes between healthy human individuals. Across the whole study: CD4 naive and CD4 memory each took three plates per donor, while CD8 naive took two and CD8 memory one. Findings and caveats of the study: Owing to a small donor count, the genetic and exposure-history diversity represented was limited.

Per the study methods: Junction-only immunoSEQ data arrived without quality scores, meaning filtering differed. TCRdb's copy holds only in-frame clones and misses some; the assay was immunoSEQ multiplex PCR. V and J calls and clone size are those listed in that table; D and trimming were worked out from the DNA. The sample has about 680,000 clones; approximately 73% are singletons. This TCR was sampled from a woman between 25 and 40 years old in good health. Sample: memory CD4+ T cells sorted from blood. Subset given: CD45RA-negative fraction.

The CDR3 DNA follows: TGCGCCAGCTCTTTGGACAGCCTAAATGAAAAACTGTTTTTT. This sequence encodes CASSLDSLNEKLFF. The chain has TRBV5-1 and TRBJ1-4, with D perhaps TRBD1 (6 bases). Trimming took off 7 bases at V and 5 bases at J, with 15 bases between the two ends. The CDR3 totals 14 residues. The germline CDR1 and CDR2 sequences are SGHRS and YFSETQ.